This T cell receptor beta chain was captured by sequencing in a study of T-cell reconstitution after alpha-beta-depleted transplantation in children. CDR3 size: 13 residues. The ends were cut back, 2 bases at V and 6 bases at J, with 10 bases in the middle. Only a few counts were recorded for this clonotype. For TCRbeta, the library was prepared with unique molecular identifiers. TCRdb reanalysed the PCR reads using MiXCR and keeps one entry per CDR3 protein. Among just over 950,000 distinct CDR3 sequences listed, about 26% were seen once. The chain uses TRBV12-3 or TRBV12-4 and TRBJ1-1; no firm D call. The sequencing here drew on PBMCs, mostly from graft donor cells, taken 360 days after TCRalphabeta/CD19-depleted stem cell transplant. This sequence was found in a boy under two years old who had a stem cell transplant for SCID, so the T cells may come from the graft donor. CDR3 residues: CASSLMSGSEAFF. DNA of the CDR3: TGTGCCAGCAGTTTAATGTCCGGCTCTGAAGCTTTCTTT.